A single sample is the source of the 20 T cell receptor beta chains below, sequenced in a study of T cells in localized non-small cell lung cancer. Clones were sequenced by immunoSEQ multiplex PCR, and TCRdb holds only the in-frame ones, with some missing. The top ten clones hold approximately 22% of a sample with tens of thousands of clones, about 90% of them seen once. This specimen consisted of peripheral blood, obtained before any cancer treatment. Receptor source: a man aged 40 to 70 with stage I squamous cell lung carcinoma.

The rearrangement joins TRBV5-1 to TRBJ2-1; tentatively, D is TRBD1 (9 bases). The CDR3 sequence is 22 residues long. Trimming removed 1 base at V and 0 bases at J, with 29 bases between. Germline CDR1 SGHRS, CDR2 YFSETQ. The CDR3 region has the DNA TGCGCCAGCAGCTTGAGTACAGGGGGCTTGACGGGAGGGCCGAGCTCCTACAATGAGCAGTTCTTC. As protein: CASSLSTGGLTGGPSSYNEQFF.

The rearrangement links TRBV19 to TRBJ2-1; 10 bases are a match to TRBD2. The CDR3 is made up of 15 amino acids. Germline V lookup: CDR1 LNHDA, CDR2 SQIVND (reference sequence). V lost 3 bases to trimming and J lost 7 bases; unmatched junction nucleotides: 6. The CDR3 spells CASSMASGRGNEQFF. The CDR3 coding sequence is TGTGCCAGTAGTATGGCTAGCGGGAGAGGTAATGAGCAGTTCTTC.

The chain employs TRBV15 and TRBJ2-2, with D hard to call. Germline V CDR1 and CDR2: LNHNV, YYDKDF (reference sequence). Trimming cost V 0 bases and J 5 bases, with 7 bases left between them. There are 14 residues in the CDR3. This CDR3 is CATSRESGTGELFF. The CDR3 DNA reads as TGTGCCACCAGCAGAGAGTCCGGAACCGGGGAGCTGTTTTTT.

CDR3 residues: CASSIGPNTEAFF. CDR3 DNA sequence: TGTGCCAGCAGCATCGGTCCGAACACTGAAGCTTTCTTT. The chain links TRBV5-5 to TRBJ1-1; D remains ambiguous. The CDR3 loop spans 13 amino acids. V gave up 4 bases and J gave up 1 base, with 8 bases separating them. Germline V lookup: CDR1 SGHKS, CDR2 YYEKEE (reference sequence).

This rearrangement joins TRBV28 to TRBJ2-3, with TRBD2 matching over 7 bases. The CDR3 runs 11 residues. Germline trimming cut 8 bases from V and 9 bases from J; bases unmatched to any gene: 5. The germline gives CDR1 MDHEN, CDR2 SYDVKM. The CDR3, as DNA: TGTGCCAGCGCATCAGCGGGAACGCAGTATTTT. Protein: CASASAGTQYF. The full variable domain, in which reference TRBV28 and TRBJ2-3 provide the parts outside the CDR3, is DVKVTQSSRYLVKRTGEKVFLECVQDMDHENMFWYRQDPGLGLRLIYFSYDVKMKEKGDIPEGYSVSREKKERFSLILESASTNQTSMYLCASASAGTQYFGPGTRLTVL.

The rearrangement uses TRBV6-8 and TRBJ1-2; D may be TRBD1 (5 bases). The CDR3 totals 14 residues. CDR1 and CDR2 (germline): MNHGY, SAAAGT. Trimming cost V 6 bases and J 8 bases, with 19 bases left between them. As DNA, the CDR3 is TGTGCCAGCAGCCGACCGACGGGACTTGAGGGCTACACCTTC. This encodes CASSRPTGLEGYTF.

The chain is built from TRBV29-1 and TRBJ2-6; unclear D gene. The CDR3 sequence is 17 residues long. The V and J ends lost 5 bases and 5 bases respectively, with 22 bases between them. CDR1 is SQVTM and CDR2 is ANQGSEA in the germline V gene. The CDR3 DNA is TGCAGCGTTAACGGCGAACGCATACAAAGTCGGGCCAACGTCCTGACTTTC. It codes for CSVNGERIQSRANVLTF.

The chain links TRBV15 to TRBJ1-5; weak D call: TRBD1 (5 bases). The CDR3 totals 17 residues. Trimming stripped 0 bases from V and 0 bases from J, with 12 bases between. Germline values: CDR1 LNHNV, CDR2 YYDKDF (reference sequence). CDR3 nucleotides: TGTGCCACCAGCAGAGAGATGGCAGGGTTTAGCAATCAGCCCCAGCATTTT. Encoded protein: CATSREMAGFSNQPQHF.

The gene calls are TRBV7-6 and TRBJ2-7; weak D call: TRBD1 (6 bases). Germline CDR1 reads SGHVS; CDR2 reads FNYEAQ. V was cut by 5 bases and J by 3 bases, with 20 bases left in between. The CDR3 loop spans 16 amino acids. The CDR3 sequence is CASSPRAGTGNYEQYF. In nucleotides, the CDR3 is TGTGCCAGCAGCCCGAGGGCCGGTACAGGGAACTACGAGCAGTACTTC.

The gene calls are TRBV18 and TRBJ2-7; 7 positions match TRBD2. The CDR3 runs 15 residues. J lost 5 bases, V lost 6 bases, and 13 bases had no gene match. CDR1 and CDR2 (germline): KGHSH, LQKENI. The CDR3 region is CASSLGAGAPNEQYF. The CDR3 DNA sequence: TGTGCCAGCTCCCTCGGGGCGGGAGCCCCCAACGAGCAGTACTTC. Drawing the rest from reference TRBV18 and TRBJ2-7, the complete variable domain is NAGVMQNPRHLVRRRGQEARLRCSPMKGHSHVYWYRQLPEEGLKFMVYLQKENIIDESGMPKERFSAEFPKEGPSILRIQQVVRGDSAAYFCASSLGAGAPNEQYFGPGTRLTVT.

To note about this clone: A read error may produce the germline difference seen at one junction end. The chain carries TRBV7-7 and TRBJ2-3, with D possibly matching TRBD1 (6 bases). The CDR3 contains 16 residues. Germline V gene sequence: CDR1 SSHAT, CDR2 FNYEAQ (reference sequence). CDR3 sequence (DNA): TGTGCTAGCAGCCTAGTTGTAGGGGGATCCACAGATACGCAGTATTTT. Translating it yields CASSLVVGGSTDTQYF.

The chain joins TRBV5-4 to TRBJ2-7; TRBD2 matches 10 bases. Germline V gene lookup returns CDR1 SGHNT and CDR2 YYREEE (reference sequence). The CDR3 contains 14 residues. V lost 4 bases, J lost 4 bases, and 5 bases stayed unmatched. The CDR3, as DNA: TGTGCCAGCAGCCCCGGACTAGCGGAATACGAGCAGTACTTC. This gives the protein CASSPGLAEYEQYF.

The chain has TRBV15 and TRBJ2-2; no clear D gene. There are 16 residues in the CDR3. Trimming cost V 1 base and J 7 bases, with 16 bases left between them. Germline lookup yields CDR1 LNHNV and CDR2 YYDKDF (reference sequence). This chain's CDR3 is CATSRGSLKGGGELFF. The DNA of the CDR3 is TGTGCCACCAGCAGAGGTAGTCTCAAGGGTGGCGGGGAGCTGTTTTTT.

This clone was counted once. The chain combines TRBV4-3 with TRBJ1-5, with 8 nucleotides matching TRBD1. Germline V gene lookup returns CDR1 LGHNA and CDR2 YSLEER. The CDR3 totals 14 residues. V shed 4 bases, J shed 4 bases, and the junction held 3 bases outside the gene matches. DNA for the CDR3: TGCGCCAGCAGCCCCAGGACAGGGAATCAGCCCCAGCATTTT. It specifies CASSPRTGNQPQHF.

This clone was observed a few times. The chain combines TRBV5-4 with TRBJ2-1, with TRBD2 matching 8 bases. The germline gives CDR1 SGHNT, CDR2 YYREEE (reference sequence). Losses at the gene ends were 0 bases for V and 0 bases for J; bases not matched to a gene: 2. CDR3 length: 16 amino acids. Written as DNA, the CDR3 is TGTGCCAGCAGCTTGGGAAGCGGGAGCTCCTACAATGAGCAGTTCTTC. It yields the protein CASSLGSGSSYNEQFF. Together with reference TRBV5-4 and TRBJ2-1, the CDR3 gives the full variable domain: ETGVTQSPTHLIKTRGQQVTLRCSSQSGHNTVSWYQQALGQGPQFIFQYYREEENGRGNFPPRFSGLQFPNYSSELNVNALELDDSALYLCASSLGSGSSYNEQFFGPGTRLTVL.

The rearrangement uses TRBV7-6 and TRBJ2-7; a weak D match, TRBD1 (6 bases). The germline V and J ends were trimmed by 4 bases and 5 bases, with 15 bases remaining between them. The CDR3 consists of 14 residues. CDR1 and CDR2 from the germline V gene are SGHVS and FNYEAQ. This CDR3 reads CASSSRDKANEQYF. Here the CDR3 DNA reads TGTGCCAGCAGCTCCCGGGACAAGGCTAACGAGCAGTACTTC. The whole variable domain, filled in from reference TRBV7-6 and TRBJ2-7, reads GAGVSQSPRYKVTKRGQDVALRCDPISGHVSLYWYRQALGQGPEFLTYFNYEAQQDKSGLPNDRFSAERPEGSISTLTIQRTEQRDSAMYRCASSSRDKANEQYFGPGTRLTVT.

The J gene is TRBJ2-7, the V gene TRBV28; 10 bases fit TRBD2. This CDR3 is built from 15 residues. V lost 9 bases, J lost 5 bases, and 13 bases stayed unmatched. From germline, CDR1 is MDHEN and CDR2 SYDVKM. The CDR3 loop is CASLRSGRAPHEQYF. CDR3 DNA sequence: TGTGCCAGTCTCAGGAGCGGGAGGGCCCCCCACGAGCAGTACTTC.

This chain uses TRBV30 with TRBJ2-5; 8 bases line up with TRBD2. CDR3 size: 12 residues. J gave up 4 bases and V 8 bases, and 6 bases lay outside the gene matches. Germline V gives CDR1 GTSNPN, CDR2 SVGIG (reference sequence). The CDR3 coding sequence is TGTGCCGGTCGCCTAGCGGGAGAGACCCAGTACTTC. This translates into CAGRLAGETQYF.

The chain couples TRBV30 to TRBJ2-5; D perhaps matches TRBD2 (6 bases). Germline V gene data show CDR1 as GTSNPN and CDR2 as SVGIG (reference sequence). V was shortened by 8 bases and J by 5 bases, with 15 bases between the two germline ends. The CDR3 contains 12 residues. CDR3 in amino acids: CAGGLLGETQYF. The CDR3 bases are TGTGCCGGAGGACTACTCGGCGAGACCCAGTACTTC.

This chain uses TRBV10-3 with TRBJ2-3; no definite D call. V lost 4 bases, J lost 0 bases, and 11 bases lay in between. The CDR3 loop spans 15 amino acids. Germline CDR1 is ENHRY and CDR2 is SYGVKD. The CDR3 protein is CAISGTSISTDTQYF. CDR3 nucleotide sequence: TGTGCCATCAGTGGGACGTCTATTAGCACAGATACGCAGTATTTT.